This TCR beta chain was recovered during a study of regulatory T cells in long-lasting Graves disease (dated by TCRdb to about 2021). Concerning the study at large: Persistent Graves' disease meant more than 5 years of antithyroid drug treatment with TSH receptor autoantibodies that stayed positive. Peripheral blood TCR sequencing and RNA sequencing compared persistent Graves' disease patients with newly diagnosed Graves' disease patients. The study was conducted in China and was registered as a clinical trial. A total of around 35 samples were covered by TCR sequencing, comprising approximately 13 persistent and around 20 newly diagnosed Graves' disease patients. Persistent Graves' disease patients in the clinical cohort had taken antithyroid drugs for approximately 9.5 years on average.

This clonotype came up a few times. This clone's antigen is unknown. Within one base of it there is no much larger clone, and no base qualities were kept. Preparation of the library involved multiplex PCR. The instrument was an Illumina HiSeq 4000. CDR3 regions were amplified by Arm-PCR with iRepertoire HTBI primers to construct TCR beta libraries. Before sequencing, the PCR products went through gel purification. Under the source paper's analysis protocol: Gene usage analysis of CDR3 amino acid clonotypes relied on the approximately 68 TRBV and 13 to 15 TRBJ segments identified across samples. COPE and FqMerger were used to merge the filtered high-quality paired reads into contigs. BLAST was used to align contigs to IMGT TRBV, TRBD and TRBJ reference genes, with CDR3 defined following IMGT. Any clonotype with a frequency above 0.1% was classified as a highly expanded clone. Repertoire diversity was measured by Shannon entropy, and V-J evenness by the Gini coefficient. A clonotype was considered public if more than one individual shared it. The public reads were reprocessed in TCRdb via fastp at Q25 and MiXCR, keeping in-frame beta chains. For every CDR3 protein sequence, its rows merge into one entry that carries the most common genes and DNA. These V and J calls derive from TCRdb rather than the authors' analysis. Within this sample are 600,000 to 850,000 distinct CDR3 sequences, with 25% to 35% of them counted one time only. Of the sample, 42% falls within the top ten clones.

The time point label corresponds to: persistent/refractory GD, antithyroid drugs over 5 years with positive TRAb. RNA was extracted from PBMCs in TRIzol for both TCR sequencing and RNA sequencing. The diagnosis of Graves' disease followed American Thyroid Association guidelines. The patients came from an endocrinology department in Xi'an, China. Each patient gave roughly 8.4 milliliters of peripheral blood, collected in an EDTA anticoagulant tube. Ficoll Paque Plus density gradient separation was used to isolate PBMCs, and no further T cell sorting was done. An Agilent 2100 Bioanalyzer and agarose gel were used to assess RNA quality, and a NanoDrop 2000 was used to measure RNA concentration. Findings and caveats that apply to the study as a whole: Compared with newly diagnosed patients, patients with persistent Graves' disease had lower TCR Shannon entropy and fewer highly expanded clones, which suggests clonal expansion. Because the primary lesion, thyroid tissue, could not be accessed, the study looked at peripheral blood alone. As a limitation, the authors acknowledged that the small sample size may reduce accuracy. Persistent patients shared more public clonotypes among themselves (around 2,500) than newly diagnosed patients did (more than 950). TRBV28, TRBJ1-2 and TRBJ2-5 were preferentially used in persistent disease, while TRBV20-1 and TRBJ2-1 were favored in newly diagnosed disease. Sequencing and analysis were limited to the TCR beta chain.

The CDR3 runs 14 amino acids, cysteine and phenylalanine included. Just the 42-base CDR3 DNA is kept, in frame starting at base 1. Trimming costs V 7 bases and J 4 bases, and their ends lie 16 bases apart. The CDR1 and CDR2 encoded by the germline V gene (reference sequence) are LNHDA and SQIVND. The receptor chain draws on TRBV19 and TRBJ1-1; the D gene is perhaps TRBD1, on 5 matching bases. The sample in question was peripheral blood mononuclear cells (PBMCs), obtained when the disease was refractory, from a patient treated with antithyroid drugs. The receptor's source is a female donor with Graves disease. The CDR3 region reads CASTQGYVGTEAFF. The nucleotide sequence is given as TGTGCCAGTACCCAGGGATATGTGGGCACTGAAGCTTTCTTT.